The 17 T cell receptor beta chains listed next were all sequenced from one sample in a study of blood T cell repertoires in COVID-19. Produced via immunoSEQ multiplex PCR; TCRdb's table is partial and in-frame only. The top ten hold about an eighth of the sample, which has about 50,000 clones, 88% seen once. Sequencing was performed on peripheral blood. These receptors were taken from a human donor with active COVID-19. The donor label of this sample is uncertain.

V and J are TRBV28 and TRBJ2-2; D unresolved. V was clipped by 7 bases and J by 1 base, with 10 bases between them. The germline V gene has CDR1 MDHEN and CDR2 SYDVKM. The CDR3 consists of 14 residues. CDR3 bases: TGTGCCAGCAACTCGGCGGTGAACACCGGGGAGCTGTTTTTT. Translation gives CASNSAVNTGELFF.

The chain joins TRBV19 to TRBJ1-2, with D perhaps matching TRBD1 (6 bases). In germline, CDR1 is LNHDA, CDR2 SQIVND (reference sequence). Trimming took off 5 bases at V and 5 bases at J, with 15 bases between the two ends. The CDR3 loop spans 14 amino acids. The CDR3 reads CASSWEQGPYGYTF. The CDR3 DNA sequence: TGTGCCAGTAGTTGGGAACAGGGACCTTATGGCTACACCTTC.

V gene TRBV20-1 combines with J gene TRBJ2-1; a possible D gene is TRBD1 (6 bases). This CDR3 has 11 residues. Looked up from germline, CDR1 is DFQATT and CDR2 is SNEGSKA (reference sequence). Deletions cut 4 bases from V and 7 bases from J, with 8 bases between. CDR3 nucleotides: TGCAGTGCTACAGGGGAGAATGAGCAGTTCTTC. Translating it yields CSATGENEQFF.

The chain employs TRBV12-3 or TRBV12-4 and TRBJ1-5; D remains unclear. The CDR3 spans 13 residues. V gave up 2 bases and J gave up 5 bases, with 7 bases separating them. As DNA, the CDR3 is TGTGCCAGCAGTTTACGGACTGATCAGCCCCAGCATTTT. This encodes CASSLRTDQPQHF.

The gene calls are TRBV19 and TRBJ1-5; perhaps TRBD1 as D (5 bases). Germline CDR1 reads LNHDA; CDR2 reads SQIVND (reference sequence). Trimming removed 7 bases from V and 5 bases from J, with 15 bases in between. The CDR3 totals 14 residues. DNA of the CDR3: TGTGCCAGTAAGCGCAGGGAAACGGATCAGCCCCAGCATTTT. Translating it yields CASKRRETDQPQHF.

The CDR3 reads CASSTWTSGTTHEQYF. The CDR3 DNA sequence: TGTGCCAGCAGCACGTGGACTAGCGGGACTACCCACGAGCAGTACTTC. The rearrangement links TRBV5-4 to TRBJ2-7, with TRBD2 matching over 12 bases. The CDR3 sequence is 16 residues long. Germline assignment: CDR1 SGHNT and CDR2 YYREEE (reference sequence). The ends lost 4 bases at V and 5 bases at J; junction bases unmatched: 10.

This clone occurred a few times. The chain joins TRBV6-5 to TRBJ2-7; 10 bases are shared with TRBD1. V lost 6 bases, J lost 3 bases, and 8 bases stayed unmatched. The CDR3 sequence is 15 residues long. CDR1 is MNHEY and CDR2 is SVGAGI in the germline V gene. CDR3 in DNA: TGTGCCAGCAGCCTCTCCAGGACAGGGGGCTACGAGCAGTACTTC. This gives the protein CASSLSRTGGYEQYF.

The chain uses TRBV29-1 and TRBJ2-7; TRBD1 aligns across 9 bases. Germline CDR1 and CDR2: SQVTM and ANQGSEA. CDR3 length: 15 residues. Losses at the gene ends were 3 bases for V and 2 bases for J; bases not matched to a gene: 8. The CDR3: CSVEARDRDTYEQYF. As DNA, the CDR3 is TGCAGCGTTGAGGCGAGGGACAGGGACACCTACGAGCAGTACTTC.

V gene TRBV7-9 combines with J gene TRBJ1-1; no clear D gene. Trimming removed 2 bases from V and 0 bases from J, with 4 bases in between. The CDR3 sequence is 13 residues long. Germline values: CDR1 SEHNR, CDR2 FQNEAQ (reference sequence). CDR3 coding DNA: TGTGCCAGCAGCTTAACGGTGAACACTGAAGCTTTCTTT. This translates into CASSLTVNTEAFF. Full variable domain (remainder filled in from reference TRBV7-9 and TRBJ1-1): DTGVSQNPRHKITKRGQNVTFRCDPISEHNRLYWYRQTLGQGPEFLTYFQNEAQLEKSRLLSDRFSAERPKGSFSTLEIQRTEQGDSAMYLCASSLTVNTEAFFGQGTRLTVV.

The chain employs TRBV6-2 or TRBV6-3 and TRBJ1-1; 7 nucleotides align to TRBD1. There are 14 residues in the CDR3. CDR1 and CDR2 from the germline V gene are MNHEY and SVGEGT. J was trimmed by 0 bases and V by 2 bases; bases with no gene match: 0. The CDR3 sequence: CASSYGTVNTEAFF. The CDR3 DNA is TGTGCCAGCAGTTACGGGACAGTGAACACTGAAGCTTTCTTT.

The CDR3 sequence is CASSQDPTGISSYEQYF. The CDR3 DNA follows: TGTGCCAGCAGCCAAGACCCAACAGGTATTAGCTCCTACGAGCAGTACTTC. The genes are TRBV3-1 (or the pseudogene TRBV3-2) and TRBJ2-7, with D possibly being TRBD1 (5 bases). The germline CDR1 and CDR2 sequences are LGHDT and YNNKEL (reference sequence). The CDR3 has 17 amino acids. V was cut by 0 bases and J by 0 bases, with 15 bases left in between.

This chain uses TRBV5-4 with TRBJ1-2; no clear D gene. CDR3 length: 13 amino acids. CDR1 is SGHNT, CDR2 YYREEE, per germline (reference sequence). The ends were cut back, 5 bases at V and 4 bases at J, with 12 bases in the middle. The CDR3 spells CASSFTEAYGYTF. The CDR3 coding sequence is TGTGCCAGCAGTTTCACGGAGGCCTATGGCTACACCTTC.

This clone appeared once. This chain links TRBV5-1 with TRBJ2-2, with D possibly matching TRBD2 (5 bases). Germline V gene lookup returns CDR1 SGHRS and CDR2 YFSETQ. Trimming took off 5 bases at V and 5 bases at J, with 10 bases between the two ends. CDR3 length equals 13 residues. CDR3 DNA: TGCGCCAGCAGGCCTCCGGGGACCGGGGAGCTGTTTTTT. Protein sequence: CASRPPGTGELFF.

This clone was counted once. The CDR3 nucleotides read TGCGCCAGCAGCTTGAGGGGCCGAAATGAGCAGTTCTTC. Amino acid sequence: CASSLRGRNEQFF. The J gene is TRBJ2-1, the V gene TRBV5-1; tentatively, D is TRBD1 (5 bases). V lost 1 base and J 7 bases, leaving 9 bases between the germline ends. The germline V gene encodes CDR1 SGHRS and CDR2 YFSETQ. The CDR3 contains 13 residues. Looking up the rest from reference TRBV5-1 and TRBJ2-1 gives the full variable domain: KAGVTQTPRYLIKTRGQQVTLSCSPISGHRSVSWYQQTPGQGLQFLFEYFSETQRNKGNFPGRFSGRQFSNSRSEMNVSTLELGDSALYLCASSLRGRNEQFFGPGTRLTVL.

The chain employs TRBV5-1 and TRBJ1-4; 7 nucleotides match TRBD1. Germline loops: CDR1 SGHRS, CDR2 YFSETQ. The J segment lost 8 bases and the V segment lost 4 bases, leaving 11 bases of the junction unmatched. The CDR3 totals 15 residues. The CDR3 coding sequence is TGCGCCAGCAGCACCTCAGGGGGAAAAGAGGAAAAACTGTTTTTT. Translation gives CASSTSGGKEEKLFF.

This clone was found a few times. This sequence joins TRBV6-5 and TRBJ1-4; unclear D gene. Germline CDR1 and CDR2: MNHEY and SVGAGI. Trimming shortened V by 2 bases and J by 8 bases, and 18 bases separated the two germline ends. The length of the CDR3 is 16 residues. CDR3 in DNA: TGTGCCAGCAGTTACGATGGCCCGTCCTTTTTCGAAAAACTGTTTTTT. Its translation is CASSYDGPSFFEKLFF.

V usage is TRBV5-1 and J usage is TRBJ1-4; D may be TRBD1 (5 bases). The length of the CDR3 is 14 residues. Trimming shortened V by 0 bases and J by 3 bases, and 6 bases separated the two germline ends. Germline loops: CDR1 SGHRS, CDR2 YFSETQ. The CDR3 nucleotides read TGCGCCAGCAGCTTGGGCAGGGCTAATGAAAAACTGTTTTTT. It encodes CASSLGRANEKLFF.